This T cell receptor (beta chain) is from a study of CD8 T cells in Susac syndrome. Study results and limitations: The study recognized that the number of individuals in its TCR sequencing and HLA analysis was relatively small.

Random-hexamer reverse transcription was applied to roughly 0.5 to 1 ug RNA. Multiplex immunoSEQ PCR targeted 54 Vbeta and 13 Jbeta TCR beta segments. TCRdb reprocessed the immunoSEQ multiplex PCR reads via MiXCR and lists one record per CDR3 protein. The data hold about 210,000 distinct CDR3 sequences, with 85% to 95% observed a single time. Through negative isolation, CD4+ and CD8+ T cells were obtained, while TEMRA cells were enriched using FACS. The CDR3 loop spans 13 amino acids. The germline V gene encodes CDR1 SGHTA and CDR2 FQGNSA. V was cut by 7 bases and J by 6 bases, with 15 bases left in between. On this clonotype: The antigen is not known.

The sample taken for sequencing was CD4+ T cells from PBMCs. The rearrangement joins TRBV7-2 to TRBJ2-5, with D perhaps TRBD2 (5 bases). This TCR was recovered from a human donor in good health. The chain's CDR3 is CASTNGEKQTQYF. The CDR3 DNA reads TGTGCCAGCACGAACGGGGAGAAGCAGACCCAGTACTTC.